This T cell receptor beta chain was obtained from a study of cytomegalovirus exposure and HLA in healthy donors. Study-wide results and caveats: In the 120 validation repertoires, approximately 93% of cluster scores exceeded 0, per a later analysis. Across donors, most TCRs were seen rarely, yet some public ones were widespread. The study recorded 150 to 200 TCR beta chains that were cytomegalovirus-associated. A few CMV-associated chains proved CMV antigen-specific in vitro.

The CDR3 contains 11 residues. Germline CDR1 reads SQVTM; CDR2 reads ANQGSEA. V was shortened by 5 bases and J by 5 bases, with 7 bases between the two germline ends. This table comes from immunoSEQ multiplex PCR, and its TCRdb copy is limited to in-frame clones, with some not included. The sample lists roughly 120,000 clones; 70% to 90% were seen once. About this clone: Its antigen is not identified.

The gene calls are TRBV29-1 and TRBJ2-1; D uncertain. The specimen sequenced was PBMCs. This sequence originates from a young woman in good health and CMV-seropositive. The DNA of the CDR3 is TGCAGCGTTAACATAAACAATGAGCAGTTCTTC. This sequence encodes CSVNINNEQFF.